This TCR beta chain stems from a study of shared clonotypes between healthy human individuals. The overall study: The study drew on a couple of women and a few men aged 18 to 49 as donors. Study outcomes and limitations: Sharing across a handful of donors was seen in 4% to 5% of naive CD4 clonotypes. Memory subsets generally showed smaller estimated richness than naive subsets did.

Selected positively for CCR7 and CD45RO-negative, naive CD8 cells excluded terminally differentiated effector memory CD45RA+ cells. In the case of this clone: What it binds is not known.

The length of the CDR3 is 18 residues. V was pared by 0 bases and J by 0 bases, with 8 bases of the junction left unmatched. The germline V gene has CDR1 SGHVS and CDR2 FQNEAQ. The assay was carried out at the deep level. Only in-frame clones appear in the TCRdb table, and some are missing; sequencing was by immunoSEQ multiplex PCR. This sample has more than 2 million clones, with approximately 92% found just once. This TCR came from a man aged 18 to 30 in good health. Some clones in this sample may be carry-over from other donors' samples. Source material: naive CD8+ T cells from PBMCs. The chain carries TRBV7-8 and TRBJ2-3, with 8 bases identical to TRBD1. The CDR3 nucleotides are TGTGCCAGCAGCTTAGCTCGGACAGGGAAGTTAAGCACAGATACGCAGTATTTT. The encoded protein is CASSLARTGKLSTDTQYF.